In this sample, the clone carrying this T cell receptor (beta chain) turned up many times. Its antigen remains unknown. From 300 to 450 ng of RNA, a library with molecular barcoded alpha/delta and beta/gamma adaptors was made. TCRdb fed the reads into MiXCR, producing one record per CDR3 protein. Found here are approximately 23,000 distinct CDR3 sequences, 20% to 25% of them singletons; the top ten hold about a sixth. The data were obtained in a study of read filtering for tumor transcriptome and immune sequencing. Study context: 8 patients were R-ISS I, some 16 were R-ISS II, six or seven were R-ISS III. Study-level findings and limits: IR-seq and RNA-seq agreed better without single-read clonotypes. Sorted CD138-negative bone marrow cells were not purified T cells.

Looked up from germline, CDR1 is MDHEN and CDR2 is SYDVKM. The CDR3 covers 12 residues. The V and J ends lost 4 bases and 6 bases respectively, with 10 bases between them. Sampling of bone marrow took place during active disease in every patient. The rearrangement joins TRBV28 to TRBJ2-7; D is unclear. The sequence derives from a donor at least 40 years old with multiple myeloma. Sequencing was done on a sample of a population of CD138-negative cells sorted from bone marrow. CDR3 DNA sequence: TGTGCCAGCAGTTCCTCGTGGAGCGAGCAGTACTTC. Amino acids: CASSSSWSEQYF.